The text below deals with one TCR beta chain. Its cognate antigen is unknown. There are 17 residues in the CDR3. The germline V gene encodes CDR1 SQVTM and CDR2 ANQGSEA. Trimming cost V 7 bases and J 3 bases, with 28 bases left between them. This sample was included in a study of post-analysis software for immune sequencing data. Each TCR beta cDNA library carried unique molecular identifiers. One entry per CDR3 protein results from TCRdb running MiXCR on the PCR reads. The data hold around 400,000 distinct CDR3 sequences, with 39% observed a single time. Findings and caveats of the study: Multiple sclerosis patients showed significantly lower normalized Chao1 diversity than controls did. The authors found that F measure strongly co-clustered same-batch samples. In patients, TRBV5-6, TRBV5-1 and TRBV20-1 belonged to 4 or 5 TRBV segments found more frequently than in controls.

The chain uses TRBV29-1 and TRBJ2-7, with D perhaps assigned TRBD1 or TRBD2 (5 bases each). This receptor was obtained from a girl aged 2 to 9 with multiple sclerosis. The sequencing sample was made of blood. CDR3 in DNA: TGCAGCGCCCTAATTTCGGGGCTTTCACCTACCTTCTACGAGCAGTACTTC. It specifies CSALISGLSPTFYEQYF.